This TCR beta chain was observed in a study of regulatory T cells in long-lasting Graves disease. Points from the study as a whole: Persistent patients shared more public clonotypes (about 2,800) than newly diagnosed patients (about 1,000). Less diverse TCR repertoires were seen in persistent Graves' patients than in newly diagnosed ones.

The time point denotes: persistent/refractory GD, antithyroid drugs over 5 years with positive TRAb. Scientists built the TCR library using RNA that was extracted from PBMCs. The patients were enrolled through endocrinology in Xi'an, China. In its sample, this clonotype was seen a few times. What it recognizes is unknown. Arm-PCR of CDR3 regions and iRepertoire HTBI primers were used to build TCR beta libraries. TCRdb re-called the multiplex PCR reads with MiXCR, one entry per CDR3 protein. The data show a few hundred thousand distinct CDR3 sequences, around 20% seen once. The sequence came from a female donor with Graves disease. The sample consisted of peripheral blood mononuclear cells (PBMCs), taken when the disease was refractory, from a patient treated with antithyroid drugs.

Here the CDR3 reads CASTTSATMEQYF. In DNA, the CDR3 is TGCGCCAGTACGACTAGTGCAACAATGGAGCAGTACTTC. The rearrangement uses TRBV5-1 and TRBJ2-7; possible D gene TRBD2, 6 bases. The CDR3 has 13 residues. The germline CDR1 and CDR2 sequences are SGHRS and YFSETQ. Deletions cut 8 bases from V and 7 bases from J, with 19 bases between.